Listed below are T cell receptor beta chains from one sample, sequenced in a study of PD-1 blockade in classical Hodgkin lymphoma. Assay used: immunoSEQ multiplex PCR; TCRdb lists only in-frame clones, some missing. Of about 40,000 clones listed, around 86% are singletons. Sequencing used peripheral blood mononuclear cells (PBMCs), obtained at baseline. These receptors all stem from a human donor with classical Hodgkin lymphoma. Both conserved end residues are trimmed from each CDR3. D genes are given only for firm matches.

J,V,D,CDR3
TRBJ2-3,TRBV6-4,TRBD2,ASSSSGATDTQY
TRBJ2-6,TRBV6-6,TRBD1,ASSKTGAGANVLT
TRBJ1-5,TRBV7-2,.,ASSSDYPGQPQH
TRBJ1-2,TRBV13,.,ASSFPANYGYT
TRBJ2-3,TRBV6-5,.,ASNRDLSTDTQY
TRBJ1-2,TRBV9,.,ASSVALTRDYGYT
TRBJ2-7,TRBV30,.,AWSLVGVYEQY
TRBJ1-1,TRBV29-1,.,SVVRGMNTEAF
TRBJ1-2,TRBV9,TRBD1,ASSVDGTGGLLDGYT
TRBJ1-5,TRBV6-5,TRBD1,ASSYSAGGQPQH
TRBJ1-5,TRBV6-5,.,ASSYSWDQPQH
TRBJ2-7,TRBV6-6,.,ASARPWGGHQQY
TRBJ2-3,TRBV5-1,TRBD2,ASSLAGSGREDTQY
TRBJ1-2,TRBV7-2,TRBD1,ASSFPGQYGYT
TRBJ1-1,TRBV18,TRBD1,ASSPIDRANTEAF
TRBJ1-5,TRBV9,.,ASSVEYRVSNQPQH
TRBJ2-2,TRBV19,.,ASRRRQFTGELF
TRBJ2-3,TRBV2,TRBD1,AGRRGQGATIT
TRBJ1-5,TRBV15,TRBD1,ATSKRTGLQPQH
TRBJ1-2,TRBV29-1,.,SVVVSSYGYT
TRBJ2-2,TRBV5-1,.,ASRNGEYTGELF
TRBJ2-7,TRBV5-6,.,ASSLVDRPYYEQY
TRBJ1-2,TRBV6-5,TRBD1,ASTGWGTGHGYT
TRBJ2-3,TRBV11-2,.,ASSFPRSTDTQY
TRBJ1-5,TRBV6-6,.,ASSGPSNQPQH
TRBJ1-6,TRBV5-1,.,ASSLEASYNSPLH
TRBJ2-7,TRBV5-5,.,ASSLTTSYEQY
TRBJ2-7,TRBV5-1,.,ASSPGGTTTSYEQY
TRBJ1-2,TRBV10-3,TRBD1,AITRGQDDGYT
TRBJ2-1,TRBV2,.,ASKDNYNEQF
TRBJ1-3,TRBV5-1,.,ASTLSGYGNTIY
TRBJ2-7,TRBV4-1,.,ASSQDGAQQY
TRBJ2-1,TRBV5-1,TRBD2,ASSYGRANEQF
TRBJ2-7,TRBV20-1,TRBD1,SAEQGTEQY
TRBJ1-6,TRBV4-1,.,ASKREGNTSPLH
TRBJ2-3,TRBV5-6,TRBD2,ASSSTQRGALDTQY
TRBJ1-6,TRBV7-2,.,ASATPNSPLH
TRBJ1-1,TRBV7-9,.,ASSLAASQGFATLTEAF
TRBJ2-4,TRBV19,TRBD1,ASSIGGQYIQY
TRBJ2-3,TRBV21-1,.,GPTYPVRRLAGGRLGTDTQY
TRBJ2-7,TRBV29-1,TRBD1,SVKTGIEYEQY